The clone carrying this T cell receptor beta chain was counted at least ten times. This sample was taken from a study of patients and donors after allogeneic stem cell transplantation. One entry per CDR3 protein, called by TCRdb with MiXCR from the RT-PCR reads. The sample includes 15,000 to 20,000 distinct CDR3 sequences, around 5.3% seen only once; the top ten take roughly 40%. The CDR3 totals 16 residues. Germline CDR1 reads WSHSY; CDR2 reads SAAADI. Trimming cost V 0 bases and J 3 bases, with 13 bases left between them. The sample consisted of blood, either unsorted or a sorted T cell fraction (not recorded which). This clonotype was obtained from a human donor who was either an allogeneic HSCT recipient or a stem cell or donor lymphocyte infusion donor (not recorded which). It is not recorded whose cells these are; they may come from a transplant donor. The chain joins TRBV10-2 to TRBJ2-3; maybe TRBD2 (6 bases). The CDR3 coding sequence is TGCGCCAGCAGTGAGTCTCGGGGGAGGTTTACAGATACGCAGTATTTT. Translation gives CASSESRGRFTDTQYF.